This T cell receptor beta chain is from a study of blood T cell repertoires in COVID-19. Study context: Donors in the United States, Italy and Spain gave samples during acute or convalescent COVID-19.

Individuals aged roughly 18 to 95 years were recruited from 24 US areas. Cohorts were based on clinical histories the participants reported. This clone was found once. Profiled with immunoSEQ multiplex PCR; TCRdb holds only in-frame clones, not every one. Of around 240,000 clones in the sample, about nine tenths were seen once. V was cut by 5 bases and J by 4 bases, with 17 bases left in between. The CDR3 covers 16 residues. Germline assignment: CDR1 LNHDA and CDR2 SQIVND (reference sequence). The sequence derives from a man in his fifties or sixties who had been exposed to COVID-19. The sample consisted of PBMCs or T cells enriched from blood (not recorded which). V is TRBV19 and J is TRBJ1-4, with TRBD1 as a possible D gene (6 bases). DNA for the CDR3: TGTGCCAGTAGTGAGCTGGACGGACAGATTAATGAAAAACTGTTTTTT. It is translated as CASSELDGQINEKLFF. The whole variable domain, remainder taken from reference TRBV19 and TRBJ1-4, is DGGITQSPKYLFRKEGQNVTLSCEQNLNHDAMYWYRQDPGQGLRLIYYSQIVNDFQKGDIAEGYSVSREKKESFPLTVTSAQKNPTAFYLCASSELDGQINEKLFFGSGTQLSVL.